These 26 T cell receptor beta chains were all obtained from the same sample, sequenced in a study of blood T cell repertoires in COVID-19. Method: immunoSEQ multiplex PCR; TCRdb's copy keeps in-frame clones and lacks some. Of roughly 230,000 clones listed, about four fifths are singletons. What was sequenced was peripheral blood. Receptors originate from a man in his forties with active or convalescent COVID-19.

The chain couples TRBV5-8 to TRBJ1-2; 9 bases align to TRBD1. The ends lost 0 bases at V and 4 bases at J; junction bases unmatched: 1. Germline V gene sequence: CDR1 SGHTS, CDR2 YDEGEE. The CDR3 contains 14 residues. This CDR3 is CASSLGTGAYGYTF. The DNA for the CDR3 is TGTGCCAGCAGCTTGGGGACAGGGGCCTATGGCTACACCTTC.

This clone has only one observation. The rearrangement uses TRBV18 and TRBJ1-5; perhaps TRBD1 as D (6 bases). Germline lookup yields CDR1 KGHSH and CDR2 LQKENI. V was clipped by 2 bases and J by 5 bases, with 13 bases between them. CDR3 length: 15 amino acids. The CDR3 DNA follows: TGTGCCAGCTCACCATCGGGACACGGCGATCAGCCCCAGCATTTT. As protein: CASSPSGHGDQPQHF.

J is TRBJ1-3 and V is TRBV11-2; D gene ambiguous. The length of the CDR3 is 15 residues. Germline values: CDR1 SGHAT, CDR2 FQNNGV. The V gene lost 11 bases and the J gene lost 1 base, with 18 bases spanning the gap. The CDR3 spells CAVTQRGWSGNTIYF. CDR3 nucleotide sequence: TGTGCCGTTACACAGCGAGGGTGGTCTGGAAACACCATATATTTT.

This CDR3 reads CASTAGGGGYRTDTQYF. Written as DNA, the CDR3 is TGTGCCAGCACCGCAGGGGGAGGAGGTTATAGGACAGATACGCAGTATTTT. This sequence joins TRBV5-4 and TRBJ2-3, with D perhaps TRBD1 (7 bases). The CDR3 is made up of 17 amino acids. V was trimmed by 6 bases and J by 3 bases, leaving 23 bases between them. From germline, CDR1 is SGHNT and CDR2 YYREEE (reference sequence).

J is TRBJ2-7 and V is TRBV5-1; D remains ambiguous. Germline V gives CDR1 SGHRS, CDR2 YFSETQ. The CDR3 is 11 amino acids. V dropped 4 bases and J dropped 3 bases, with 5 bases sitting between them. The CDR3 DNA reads TGCGCCAGCAGCGTAGACTACGAGCAGTACTTC. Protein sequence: CASSVDYEQYF.

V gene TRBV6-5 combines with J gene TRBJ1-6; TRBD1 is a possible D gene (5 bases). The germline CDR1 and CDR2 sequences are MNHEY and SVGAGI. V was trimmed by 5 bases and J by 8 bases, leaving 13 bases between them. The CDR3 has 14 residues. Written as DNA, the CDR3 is TGTGCCAGCAGTATCGGGACTAGGGATTCACCCCTCCACTTT. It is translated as CASSIGTRDSPLHF.

CDR3 residues: CASSGQAGNQPQHF. CDR3 nucleotide sequence: TGTGCCAGTAGTGGCCAAGCGGGCAATCAGCCCCAGCATTTT. The chain uses TRBV19 and TRBJ1-5; D unresolved. Germline CDR1 LNHDA, CDR2 SQIVND (reference sequence). V lost 5 bases to trimming and J lost 2 bases, with 10 bases between them. This CDR3 spans 14 amino acids.

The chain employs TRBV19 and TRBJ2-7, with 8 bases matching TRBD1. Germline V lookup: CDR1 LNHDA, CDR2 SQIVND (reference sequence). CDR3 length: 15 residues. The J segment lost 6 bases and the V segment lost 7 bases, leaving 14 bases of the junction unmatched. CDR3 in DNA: TGTGCCAGTACGAGGACAGGGCGAGGTGTATCCGAGCAGTACTTC. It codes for CASTRTGRGVSEQYF.

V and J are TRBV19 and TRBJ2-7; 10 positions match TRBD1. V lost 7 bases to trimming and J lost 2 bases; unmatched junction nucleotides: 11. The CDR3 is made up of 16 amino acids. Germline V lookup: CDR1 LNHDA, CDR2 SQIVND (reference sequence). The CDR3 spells CASNPGTGALTYEQYF. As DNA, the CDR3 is TGTGCCAGTAACCCCGGGACAGGGGCGTTGACCTACGAGCAGTACTTC. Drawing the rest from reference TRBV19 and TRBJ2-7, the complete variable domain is DGGITQSPKYLFRKEGQNVTLSCEQNLNHDAMYWYRQDPGQGLRLIYYSQIVNDFQKGDIAEGYSVSREKKESFPLTVTSAQKNPTAFYLCASNPGTGALTYEQYFGPGTRLTVT.

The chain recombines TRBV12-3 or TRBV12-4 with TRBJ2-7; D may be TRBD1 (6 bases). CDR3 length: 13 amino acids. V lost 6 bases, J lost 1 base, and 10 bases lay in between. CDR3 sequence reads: CASRPTGSYEQYF. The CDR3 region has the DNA TGTGCCAGCAGGCCGACAGGTTCCTACGAGCAGTACTTC.

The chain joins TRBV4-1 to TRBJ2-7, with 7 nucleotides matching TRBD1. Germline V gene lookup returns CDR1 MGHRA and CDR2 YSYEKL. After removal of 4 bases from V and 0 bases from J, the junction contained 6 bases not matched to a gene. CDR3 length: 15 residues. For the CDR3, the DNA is TGCGCCAGCAGCCCGACAGGGTTCAGCTCCTACGAGCAGTACTTC. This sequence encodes CASSPTGFSSYEQYF.

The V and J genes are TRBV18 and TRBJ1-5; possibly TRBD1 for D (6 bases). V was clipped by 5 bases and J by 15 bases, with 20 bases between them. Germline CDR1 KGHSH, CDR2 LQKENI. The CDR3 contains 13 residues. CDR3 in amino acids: CASSSSQTGRGHF. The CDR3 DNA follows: TGTGCCAGCTCATCCAGTCAGACAGGTCGTGGGCATTTT.

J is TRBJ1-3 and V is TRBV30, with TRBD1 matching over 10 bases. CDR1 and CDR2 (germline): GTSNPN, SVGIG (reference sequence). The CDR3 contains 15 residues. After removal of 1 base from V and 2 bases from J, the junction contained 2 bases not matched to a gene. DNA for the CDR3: TGTGCCTGGAGTGAAGGACAGGGGGCTGGAAACACCATATATTTT. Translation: CAWSEGQGAGNTIYF.

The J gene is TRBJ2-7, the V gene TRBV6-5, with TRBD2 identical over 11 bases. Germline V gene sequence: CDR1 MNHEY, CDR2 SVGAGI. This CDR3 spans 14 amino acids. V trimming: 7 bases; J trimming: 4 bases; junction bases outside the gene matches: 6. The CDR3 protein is CASKEGTSGYEQYF. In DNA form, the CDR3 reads TGTGCCAGCAAGGAGGGGACTAGCGGATACGAGCAGTACTTC.

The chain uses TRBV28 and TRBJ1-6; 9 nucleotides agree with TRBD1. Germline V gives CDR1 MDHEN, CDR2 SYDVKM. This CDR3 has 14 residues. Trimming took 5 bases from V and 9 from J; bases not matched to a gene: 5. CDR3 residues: CASSLGTGLSPLHF. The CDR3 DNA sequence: TGTGCCAGCAGTCTGGGGACAGGGCTTTCACCCCTCCACTTT. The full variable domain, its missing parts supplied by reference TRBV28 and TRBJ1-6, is DVKVTQSSRYLVKRTGEKVFLECVQDMDHENMFWYRQDPGLGLRLIYFSYDVKMKEKGDIPEGYSVSREKKERFSLILESASTNQTSMYLCASSLGTGLSPLHFGNGTRLTVT.

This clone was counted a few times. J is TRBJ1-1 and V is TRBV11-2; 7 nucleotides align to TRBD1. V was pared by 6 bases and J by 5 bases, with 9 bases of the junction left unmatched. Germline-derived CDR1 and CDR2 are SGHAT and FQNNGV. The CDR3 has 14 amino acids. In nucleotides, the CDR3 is TGTGCCAGCAGGACAGGGATCCTTCTGACTGAAGCTTTCTTT. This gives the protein CASRTGILLTEAFF. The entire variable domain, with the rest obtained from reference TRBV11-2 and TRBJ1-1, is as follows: EAGVAQSPRYKIIEKRQSVAFWCNPISGHATLYWYQQILGQGPKLLIQFQNNGVVDDSQLPKDRFSAERLKGVDSTLKIQPAKLEDSAVYLCASRTGILLTEAFFGQGTRLTVV.

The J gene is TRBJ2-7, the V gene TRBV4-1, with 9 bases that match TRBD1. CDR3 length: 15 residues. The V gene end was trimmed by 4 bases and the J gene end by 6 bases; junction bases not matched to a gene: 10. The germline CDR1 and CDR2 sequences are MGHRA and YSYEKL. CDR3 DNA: TGCGCCAGCAGCCCGACAGGGGGGCCTTGGGGCGAGCAGTACTTC. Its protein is CASSPTGGPWGEQYF.

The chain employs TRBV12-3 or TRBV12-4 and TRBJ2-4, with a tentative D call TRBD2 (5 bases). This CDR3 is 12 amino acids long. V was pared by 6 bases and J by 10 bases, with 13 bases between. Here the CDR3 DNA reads TGTGCCAGCAGAGACACGGGGAGAATTCAGTACTTC. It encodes CASRDTGRIQYF.

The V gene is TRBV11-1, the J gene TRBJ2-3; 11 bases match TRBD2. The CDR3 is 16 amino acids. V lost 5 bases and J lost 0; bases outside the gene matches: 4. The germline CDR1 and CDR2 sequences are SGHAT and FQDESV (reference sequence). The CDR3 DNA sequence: TGTGCCAGCAGCCCTCGGACTAGCGGGAGCACAGATACGCAGTATTTT. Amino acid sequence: CASSPRTSGSTDTQYF. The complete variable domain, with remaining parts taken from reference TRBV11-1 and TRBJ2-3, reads EAEVAQSPRYKITEKSQAVAFWCDPISGHATLYWYRQILGQGPELLVQFQDESVVDDSQLPKDRFSAERLKGVDSTLKIQPAELGDSAMYLCASSPRTSGSTDTQYFGPGTRLTVL.

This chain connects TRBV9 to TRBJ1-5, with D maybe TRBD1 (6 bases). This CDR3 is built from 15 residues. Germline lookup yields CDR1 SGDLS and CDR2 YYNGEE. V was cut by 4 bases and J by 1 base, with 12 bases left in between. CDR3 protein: CASSPPGASNQPQHF. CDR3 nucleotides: TGTGCCAGCAGCCCCCCAGGGGCGAGCAATCAGCCCCAGCATTTT.

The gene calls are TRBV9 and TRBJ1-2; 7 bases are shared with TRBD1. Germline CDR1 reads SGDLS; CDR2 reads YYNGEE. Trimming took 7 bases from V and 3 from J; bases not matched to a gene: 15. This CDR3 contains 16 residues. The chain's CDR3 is CASGDSTAGTDYGYTF. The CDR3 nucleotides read TGTGCCAGCGGAGATTCAACTGCCGGGACAGACTATGGCTACACCTTC.

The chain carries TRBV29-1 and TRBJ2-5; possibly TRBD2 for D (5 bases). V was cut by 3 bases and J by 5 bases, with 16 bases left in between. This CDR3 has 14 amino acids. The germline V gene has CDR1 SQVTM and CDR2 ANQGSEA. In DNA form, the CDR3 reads TGCAGCGTTGAGAGGGCGGGTAGGAGGGAGACCCAGTACTTC. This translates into CSVERAGRRETQYF.

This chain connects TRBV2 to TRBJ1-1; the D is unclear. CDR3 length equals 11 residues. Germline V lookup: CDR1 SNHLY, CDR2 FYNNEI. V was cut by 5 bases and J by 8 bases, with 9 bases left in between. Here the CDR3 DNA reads TGTGCCAGCAGTAGATTAGTCGAAGCTTTCTTT. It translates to CASSRLVEAFF.

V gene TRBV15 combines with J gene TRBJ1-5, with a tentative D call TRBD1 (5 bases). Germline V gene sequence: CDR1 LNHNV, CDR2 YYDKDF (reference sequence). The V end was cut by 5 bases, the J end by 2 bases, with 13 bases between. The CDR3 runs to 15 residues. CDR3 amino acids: CATSVAGYGNQPQHF. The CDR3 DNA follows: TGTGCCACCAGCGTCGCAGGGTATGGCAATCAGCCCCAGCATTTT.

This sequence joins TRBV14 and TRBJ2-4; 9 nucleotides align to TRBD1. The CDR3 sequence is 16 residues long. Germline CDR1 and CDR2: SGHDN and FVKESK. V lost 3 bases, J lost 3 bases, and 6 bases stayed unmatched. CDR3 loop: CASSQWTGEGKNIQYF. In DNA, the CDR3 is TGTGCCAGCAGCCAGTGGACAGGGGAGGGCAAAAACATTCAGTACTTC.

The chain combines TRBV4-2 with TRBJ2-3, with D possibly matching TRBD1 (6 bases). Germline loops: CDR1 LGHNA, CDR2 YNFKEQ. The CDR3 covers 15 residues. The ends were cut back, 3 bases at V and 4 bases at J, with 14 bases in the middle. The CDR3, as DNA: TGTGCCAGCAGCCAGGGGGTAGGGGGACCAGATACGCAGTATTTT. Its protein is CASSQGVGGPDTQYF.